This T cell receptor (beta chain) was identified in a study of blood T cells in healthy people across ages. Through a sample-barcoded 5' primer and a J-beta primer mix, a second PCR was run for roughly 6 to 12 cycles. Each cDNA molecule was tagged by a template-switch adaptor that had 12 random nucleotides. MiXCR was run by TCRdb on the 5' RACE reads, yielding one entry per CDR3 protein. The sample shows over a million distinct CDR3 sequences, roughly 40% of them seen only once. Note on this clonotype: Its specificity is unknown.

Isolating PBMCs gave at least 6 million of these cells per sample. There are 14 residues in the CDR3. Trimming shortened V by 11 bases and J by 3 bases, and 17 bases separated the two germline ends. CDR1 is MNHEY, CDR2 SMNVEV, per germline (reference sequence). Study results and limitations: Roughly linear declines in TCR beta diversity per million T cells occurred with age. Researchers judged that diversity estimates from one million T cells fell short of true values.

The TCR comes from a woman aged 18 to 35 in good health. The chain uses TRBV27 and TRBJ2-1; D call uncertain. The sample taken for sequencing was blood. DNA of the CDR3: TGTGCCGGAAAGATGTTTCCCTACTACAATGAGCAGTTCTTC. Residues: CAGKMFPYYNEQFF.